At least ten counts were recorded for the clone carrying this T cell receptor (beta chain). As yet, its antigen is unknown. Synthesis of cDNA was performed by 5'RACE using 10-nucleotide random UMIs. In TCRdb, the 5' RACE reads were re-called with MiXCR into one record per CDR3 protein. The data show tens of thousands of distinct CDR3 sequences, more than 4.5% seen once. The sample originates from a study of neurological immune-mediated disorders. Overall study results and limits: HTLV-1-associated myelopathy led in TCR clonal expansion, while multiple sclerosis ranked lowest, below healthy controls.

V trimming: 4 bases; J trimming: 4 bases; junction bases outside the gene matches: 7. The CDR3 spans 14 residues. Germline CDR1 reads SGHRS; CDR2 reads YFSETQ. The sequenced material came from PBMCs. The V and J genes are TRBV5-1 and TRBJ1-1; the match to TRBD1 covers 7 bases. The TCR comes from a human donor with multiple sclerosis. The donor label of this sample is uncertain. This CDR3 reads CASSRQGGGTEAFF. The DNA of the CDR3 is TGCGCCAGCAGCCGCCAGGGGGGAGGCACTGAAGCTTTCTTT.